This T cell receptor (beta chain) was sequenced for a study of T cells in Graves' hyperthyroidism and ophthalmopathy (dated by TCRdb to between 2019 and 2020). At the level of the whole study: Peripheral blood samples were taken at the time of initial diagnosis, prior to any treatment. The 75 to 100 discovery patients were randomly split 7:3 into training and test sets. An independent validation cohort of under 20 hyperthyroidism patients and 17 patients who later progressed to ophthalmopathy tested prospective prediction of ophthalmopathy. The study also compared thyroid tissue and blood T-cell repertoires from 6 or 7 Graves' hyperthyroidism patients. A discovery cohort of about 100 patients, roughly 45 with Graves' ophthalmopathy and under 60 with stable Graves' hyperthyroidism, was used to find distinguishing TCR V-J signatures. The paper describes TCR Vbeta CDR3 sequencing of 135 peripheral blood samples, made up of roughly 40 ophthalmopathy patients, approximately 76 hyperthyroidism patients and roughly 17 progressor patients. Following sampling, methimazole starting at 30 mg daily was given to hyperthyroidism patients, and high-dose intravenous methylprednisolone was given to ophthalmopathy patients.

The TCR beta CDR3 regions were amplified from the RNA transcripts. A first-round RT-PCR of the TCR CDR3 used the HTBI primer set with the Qiagen OneStep RT-PCR kit. Libraries were constructed in a second round of multiplex PCR, after which size selection and purification were carried out. Paired-end sequencing of the libraries was performed with 100 bp reads on an Illumina HiSeq2000. The authors' analysis ran thus. SOAPnuke was used to process the raw data, removing reads that contained adapters or uncalled bases, had a mean Phred below 15, or lacked an exact match to the constant primer or identifier. COPE v1.2.5 was used to merge high-quality paired reads, and clonotypes were defined as unique nucleotide sequences. MiTCR v1.1 was used to align clonotypes to the IMGT TRBV, TRBD and TRBJ reference segments. Only V-J combinations with frequency above 0.0001, covering about 99% of repertoires, were analysed. A TCS score was defined as the ratio between F50 (clonal expansion) and ExV (chaos), using BLOSUM62-based TCRdist between CDR3 peptides within each V-J. Welch's t-statistics and random forest reduced 450 to 600 V-J features to roughly 13, which were used in a naive Bayes classifier (R e1071). TCRdb passed the public sequencing reads through fastp at Q25 and MiXCR, retaining productive beta sequences. Each record represents a unique CDR3 protein, reported with the most common genes and DNA among its rows. In this record, the V and J calls reflect TCRdb's handling and not the investigators' own analysis. The sample records 350,000 or so distinct CDR3 sequences, roughly 23% of which are singletons. Over 45% of the sample comes from the top ten.

Turning to this clonotype: It has no known antigen specificity. No per-base quality is available; no much larger clone lies one base away.

From cysteine to phenylalanine, the CDR3 is 17 amino acids long. The CDR3 DNA has 51 bases and is translated from base 1. Sequences LGHDT (CDR1) and YNNKEL (CDR2) are obtained from the germline V gene (reference sequence). Unmatched junction bases come to 8, with V trimmed by 1 base and J by 5 bases. The paper's findings and limits, for the study overall: In validation, the model predicted progression to ophthalmopathy with over 60% sensitivity and about 72% specificity, a median of about 6.7 months before onset. Most expanded thyroid clonotypes (frequency above 0.001) were also detected in blood, suggesting blood repertoires may reflect thyroid immune responses. Sample size was not statistically predetermined, and blinding of investigators to group allocation was not performed. A model built on a 13 V-J signature distinguished ophthalmopathy from stable hyperthyroidism, reaching roughly 88% sensitivity and about 81% specificity in cross-validation and 80%/75% in testing.

Graves' hyperthyroidism was defined as stable when no progression to ophthalmopathy occurred over 18 months of follow-up. Hyperthyroidism patients were newly diagnosed, with disease duration under 2 months, and aged 18 to 65 years. Any patient with an uncontrolled infection, another autoimmune disease, pregnancy or lactation was excluded. Diagnoses were based on clinical symptoms, serum thyroxine and TRAb, thyroid ultrasound and orbital computed tomography. PBMCs were separated from approximately 9.9 ml of fresh peripheral blood using Ficoll-Paque density gradient centrifugation. Trizol reagent was used to extract total RNA, and RNA quality was then checked on an Agilent 2100 Bioanalyzer.

The sample taken for sequencing was blood. The rearrangement combines TRBV3-1 with TRBJ2-5, with 12 middle bases fitting TRBD2. This clonotype was obtained from a woman aged 50 to 60 with Graves' hyperthyroidism. The DNA reads TGTGCCAGCAGCCAAGGTTCAGGTGGACTAGCGGGGGAGACCCAGTACTTC. The translation is CASSQGSGGLAGETQYF.